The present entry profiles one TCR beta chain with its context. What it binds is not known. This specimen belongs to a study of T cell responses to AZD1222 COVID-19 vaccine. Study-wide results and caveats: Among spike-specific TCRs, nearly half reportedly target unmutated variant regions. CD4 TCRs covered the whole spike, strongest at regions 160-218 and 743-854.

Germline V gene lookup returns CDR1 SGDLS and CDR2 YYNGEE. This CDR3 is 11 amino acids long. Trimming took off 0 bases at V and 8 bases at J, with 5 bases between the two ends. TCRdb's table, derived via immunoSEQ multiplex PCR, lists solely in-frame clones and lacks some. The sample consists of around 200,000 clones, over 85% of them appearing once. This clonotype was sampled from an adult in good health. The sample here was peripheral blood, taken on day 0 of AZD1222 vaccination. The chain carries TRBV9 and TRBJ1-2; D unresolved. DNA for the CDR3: TGTGCCAGCAGCGTAGATAGAGGCTACACCTTC. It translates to CASSVDRGYTF.